This record looks at one T cell receptor beta chain sequence and its context. No cognate antigen has been identified for it. Base qualities were left out, and no much larger clone turns up one base away. Library preparation used the immunoSEQ multiplex PCR assay. Held by TCRdb, this immuneACCESS table contains in-frame sequences only and omits some clones. Under half of the omission traces to an unresolved V gene where checked; the cause of the rest is unknown. In this sample the table shows about 84,000 clones, roughly 84% of which occur a single time. The leading ten clones occupy roughly 11% of the sample. This record comes from a study of control samples from healthy donors and cancer patients (dated by TCRdb to the early 2020s). CDR1 and CDR2, looked up from the germline V gene, are KGHSH and LQKENI. Taken from cysteine to phenylalanine, the CDR3 has 17 residues. Only the CDR3 part of the read is kept: 51 bases, read in frame from the first base. V and J lose 1 base and 1 base, and a span of 15 bases separates them.

The sequence was obtained from a man aged 60-69 years with head and neck cancer. Sequences were obtained from PBMCs. Rearrangement joined TRBV18 to TRBJ2-3, with no D gene named confidently. The CDR3 here reads CASSPRQARSGTDTQYF. The DNA sequence is as follows: TGTGCCAGCTCACCACGGCAGGCCCGCTCTGGCACAGATACGCAGTATTTT.